The 18 T cell receptor beta chains reported below all come from one sample, sequenced in a study of cytomegalovirus exposure and HLA in healthy donors. The PCR contained 60 Vbeta and 13 Jbeta primers. Only in-frame clones appear in the TCRdb table, and some are missing; sequencing was by immunoSEQ multiplex PCR. The sample holds about 160,000 clones; 80% are singletons and the top ten take roughly 6.3%. The sample was PBMCs. These receptors all stem from a male donor in good health and CMV-seropositive.

The chain is built from TRBV4-2 and TRBJ2-2, with TRBD2 matching 9 bases. CDR1 and CDR2 (germline): LGHNA, YNFKEQ. The CDR3 extends over 18 amino acids. Losses at the gene ends were 0 bases for V and 2 bases for J; bases not matched to a gene: 7. The CDR3 DNA is TGTGCCAGCAGCCAAGAATTGAAGACTAGCGGAAACACCGGGGAGCTGTTTTTT. Translation gives CASSQELKTSGNTGELFF.

The V and J genes are TRBV11-2 and TRBJ1-2; TRBD1 agrees at 7 bases. Germline loops: CDR1 SGHAT, CDR2 FQNNGV. The V segment lost 0 bases and the J segment 6 bases; nucleotides outside the gene matches: 7. The CDR3 sequence is 15 residues long. In DNA, the CDR3 is TGTGCCAGCAGCTTAGATCGAGGACAGGATCATGGCTACACCTTC. It encodes CASSLDRGQDHGYTF.

The CDR3, as DNA: TGTGCCAGCAGTTCAGAGCGGGAGGGCCCCTACAATGAGCAGTTCTTC. It yields the protein CASSSEREGPYNEQFF. The chain is built from TRBV28 and TRBJ2-1, with 10 bases fitting TRBD2. The CDR3 runs to 16 residues. The germline CDR1 and CDR2 sequences are MDHEN and SYDVKM. V was pared by 4 bases and J by 2 bases, with 5 bases of the junction left unmatched.

Turning to this clone: Relative to the germline gene, one junction end is altered; a read error may explain this. In the same sample, other DNA sequences code for this CDR3. The chain couples TRBV7-9 to TRBJ1-2, with 7 nucleotides matching TRBD1. Germline CDR1 and CDR2: SEHNR and FQNEAQ (reference sequence). CDR3 length: 15 residues. CDR3 protein: CASSSTGTTNYGYTF. The CDR3 DNA sequence: TGTGCTAGCAGCTCGACAGGGACCACTAACTATGGCTACACCTTC.

The chain uses TRBV28 and TRBJ1-1; D remains unclear. Germline V lookup: CDR1 MDHEN, CDR2 SYDVKM. The V and J ends lost 2 bases and 1 base respectively, with 11 bases between them. The CDR3 loop spans 15 amino acids. CDR3 bases: TGTGCCAGCAGTTTAGGCAAGCGGAGGAACACTGAAGCTTTCTTT. This sequence encodes CASSLGKRRNTEAFF. The full variable domain, rest sourced from reference TRBV28 and TRBJ1-1, is DVKVTQSSRYLVKRTGEKVFLECVQDMDHENMFWYRQDPGLGLRLIYFSYDVKMKEKGDIPEGYSVSREKKERFSLILESASTNQTSMYLCASSLGKRRNTEAFFGQGTRLTVV.

The CDR3 DNA is TGTGCCAGCAGCTGGAGTGGGGACAGGGCAGGCTACACCTTC. This gives the protein CASSWSGDRAGYTF. V is TRBV7-2 and J is TRBJ1-2; 9 bases map to TRBD1. J was trimmed by 8 bases and V by 4 bases; bases with no gene match: 8. This CDR3 comprises 14 residues. CDR1 SGHTA and CDR2 FQGNSA come from the germline V gene.

The chain couples TRBV6-1 to TRBJ2-5; 8 bases fit TRBD1. The CDR3 loop spans 14 amino acids. The V segment lost 7 bases and the J segment 5 bases; nucleotides outside the gene matches: 9. Germline loops: CDR1 MNHNS, CDR2 SASEGT. This CDR3 reads CASTGQGAGETQYF. For the CDR3, the DNA is TGTGCCAGCACCGGACAGGGCGCCGGGGAGACCCAGTACTTC.

The chain couples TRBV5-4 to TRBJ1-1, with TRBD1 as a possible D gene (5 bases). The CDR3 extends over 15 amino acids. Trimming stripped 1 base from V and 0 bases from J, with 10 bases between. Germline lookup yields CDR1 SGHNT and CDR2 YYREEE (reference sequence). This CDR3 reads CASSLTGVVNTEAFF. In DNA, the CDR3 is TGTGCCAGCAGCTTGACGGGGGTGGTGAACACTGAAGCTTTCTTT.

V is TRBV6-5 and J is TRBJ1-2; D is uncertain. V shed 7 bases and J shed 1 base, with 13 bases lying between them. Germline V gene data show CDR1 as MNHEY and CDR2 as SVGAGI. This CDR3 contains 14 residues. The CDR3 protein is CASTSPTSNYGYTF. Here the CDR3 DNA reads TGTGCCAGCACCTCACCGACAAGTAACTATGGCTACACCTTC.

This clone turned up a few times. The chain is built from TRBV4-1 and TRBJ1-1; TRBD1 matches at 7 bases. Germline V gives CDR1 MGHRA, CDR2 YSYEKL. CDR3 length equals 14 residues. V lost 4 bases to trimming and J lost 7 bases; unmatched junction nucleotides: 9. CDR3 sequence: CASSRATGAGEAFF. As DNA, the CDR3 is TGCGCCAGCAGCCGCGCTACAGGGGCGGGTGAAGCTTTCTTT.

V is TRBV7-2 and J is TRBJ1-1; D uncertain. CDR1 and CDR2 (germline): SGHTA, FQGNSA. There are 14 residues in the CDR3. With 0 bases removed from V and 1 base from J, the gap between germline ends came to 6 bases. The CDR3 DNA is TGTGCCAGCAGCTTAGCGAGCCGGAACACTGAAGCTTTCTTT. This translates into CASSLASRNTEAFF.

The genes are TRBV29-1 and TRBJ2-5; 8 bases line up with TRBD2. The DNA matches TRBJ2-7 better at its end, which makes the J call doubtful. This CDR3 contains 12 residues. CDR1 is SQVTM, CDR2 ANQGSEA, per germline. CDR3 region: CSVPGGGYEQYF. CDR3 DNA: TGCAGCGTTCCCGGGGGGGGGTACGAGCAGTACTTC.

The chain carries TRBV19 and TRBJ2-7, with D perhaps TRBD2 (6 bases). Germline V gene data show CDR1 as LNHDA and CDR2 as SQIVND (reference sequence). The CDR3 runs 13 residues. V gave up 5 bases and J gave up 4 bases, with 12 bases separating them. DNA for the CDR3: TGTGCCAGTAGTGTAACGGGAGCATACGAGCAGTACTTC. Its translation: CASSVTGAYEQYF.

The chain uses TRBV27 and TRBJ1-2; 8 bases fit TRBD1. CDR3 length equals 14 residues. The ends lost 5 bases at V and 4 bases at J; junction bases unmatched: 6. CDR1 is MNHEY, CDR2 SMNVEV, per germline (reference sequence). CDR3 in amino acids: CASSPGTGSYGYTF. In DNA form, the CDR3 reads TGTGCCAGCAGTCCGGGGACAGGTAGCTATGGCTACACCTTC.

The chain employs TRBV19 and TRBJ1-5; 11 bases match TRBD1. With 0 bases clipped from V and 6 bases from J, the junction kept 7 bases outside the gene matches. The CDR3 is made up of 17 amino acids. Germline V gene sequence: CDR1 LNHDA, CDR2 SQIVND (reference sequence). The CDR3 DNA sequence: TGTGCCAGTAGTATAGATCTGGACAGGGGGCGCGTTCAGCCCCAGCATTTT. Residues: CASSIDLDRGRVQPQHF. Supplemented by reference TRBV19 and TRBJ1-5, the full variable domain reads DGGITQSPKYLFRKEGQNVTLSCEQNLNHDAMYWYRQDPGQGLRLIYYSQIVNDFQKGDIAEGYSVSREKKESFPLTVTSAQKNPTAFYLCASSIDLDRGRVQPQHFGDGTRLSIL.

A remark on this clone: The sample contains more than one DNA sequence encoding this CDR3. The CDR3 DNA reads TGTGCCAGCAGTTATTCAGGGAGCAATCAGCCCCAGCATTTT. It is translated as CASSYSGSNQPQHF. The chain recombines TRBV6-5 with TRBJ1-5; a weak D match, TRBD1 (5 bases). V gave up 3 bases and J gave up 1 base, with 7 bases separating them. This CDR3 spans 14 amino acids. Germline CDR1 and CDR2: MNHEY and SVGAGI.

The V gene is TRBV10-3, the J gene TRBJ2-7; 7 bases map to TRBD2. The CDR3 consists of 14 residues. CDR1 and CDR2 from the germline V gene are ENHRY and SYGVKD. The V segment lost 4 bases and the J segment 6 bases; nucleotides outside the gene matches: 9. The CDR3 loop reads CAISVLWEGREQYF. CDR3 nucleotide sequence: TGTGCCATCAGTGTCTTGTGGGAGGGCCGCGAGCAGTACTTC.

There are a few counts of this clone. V usage is TRBV2 and J usage is TRBJ2-7; perhaps TRBD2 as D (5 bases). The CDR3 is 12 residues long. The V and J ends lost 6 bases and 6 bases respectively, with 12 bases between them. Germline V gene data show CDR1 as SNHLY and CDR2 as FYNNEI. Written as DNA, the CDR3 is TGTGCCAGCAGCGGGGAGAGCTCCGAGCAGTACTTC. This codes for CASSGESSEQYF.